The rows below give T cell receptor beta chains drawn from one sample of a study of Graves' ophthalmopathy and Graves' hyperthyroidism. Each CDR3 protein gets one entry after TCRdb re-called the multiplex PCR reads with MiXCR. The sample lists about 380,000 distinct CDR3 sequences, 15% seen once, with approximately 7% in the top ten. Sequencing was done on a sample of peripheral blood. The receptors were gathered from a woman aged 18-35 years with stable Graves' hyperthyroidism. Each CDR3 is given with its conserved first and last residue. The size field is filled for only some rows; it gives once, few, many or a size class.

14	many	TRBV7-2	CASSTRQGHQPQHF
14	few	TRBV5-1	CASSSAGLTGELFF
17	many	TRBV11-2	CASTNSDGLRNPGELFF
13	many	TRBV10-2	CASSGALSYEQYF
17	many	TRBV11-2	CASSYQAAGLISYGYTF
14	many	TRBV12-3/TRBV12-4	CASSLTGATYEQYF
15	few	TRBV24-1	CATSDSLAGNYEQYF
13	many	TRBV11-3	CASSRGPRTEAFF
13	few	TRBV12-3/TRBV12-4	CASTRTGRGGYTF
15	.	TRBV4-1	CASSQGGQGMETQYF
16	many	TRBV11-2	CASSPTGASPAYEQYF
13	many	TRBV20-1	CSSQGARNSPLHF
16	.	TRBV24-1	CATSDFGARVGETQYF
16	.	TRBV4-1	CASSHQGSGLYQPQHF
16	many	TRBV10-3	CAISERQGAYQETQYF
13	.	TRBV6-2/TRBV6-3	CASTLEGYREQYF
18	many	TRBV5-1	CASRPNRTSGGLDYEQYF
13	many	TRBV6-1	CASTQVRNTEAFF
14	many	TRBV10-1	CASSDRNEGYEQYF
15	many	TRBV6-1	CASSIYGQVGDGYTF
14	many	TRBV19	CASSIDTGGHGYTF
13	many	TRBV20-1	CSASTPGPYGYTF
15	many	TRBV9	CASSVGGSNTGELFF
11	many	TRBV20-1	CSARPRTEAFF
12	.	TRBV6-1	CASRTQGAEQYF
16	few	TRBV3-1	CASSQSWGREQETQYF
14	.	TRBV4-1	CASSQVLVNTEAFF
17	many	TRBV5-1	CASSSARSFPGNSPLHF
16	once	TRBV10-3	CAISDRLAGGGETQYF
16	many	TRBV6-1	CASSEALWTGGYGYTF
16	many	TRBV6-5	CASSYSGNGLNQPQHF
14	many	TRBV20-1	CSARDRGSSYEQYF
15	many	TRBV6-1	CASRPPGAGQETQYF
13	many	TRBV29-1	CSVSTGRNTEAFF
17	many	TRBV6-5	CASSYRTSPGQNYGYTF
14	few	TRBV4-1	CASSHWSTGGAQYF
14	many	TRBV6-2/TRBV6-3	CASTLLAGSYEQYF
16	many	TRBV12-5	CASGLSSGTGSSEQYF
16	many	TRBV6-5	CASRGFWTGKGYGYTF
15	many	TRBV24-1	CAMQRARATNQPQHF
14	many	TRBV18	CASSPGVAGIGYTF
15	many	TRBV11-2	CASSLGRLSSYEQYF
13	many	TRBV6-1	CASGPHLYTEAFF
13	.	TRBV12-3/TRBV12-4	CASSGEGFYEQYF
15	many	TRBV6-5	CASSYQRGGPYEQYF
15	many	TRBV5-1	CASSLGRLMNTEAFF
16	.	TRBV3-1	CASSQDGVSGWETQYF
12	many	TRBV7-2	CASSFSPSPLHF
13	many	TRBV6-5	CASRYEGAYGYTF
14	many	TRBV19	CASSRDGGNTEAFF
14	few	TRBV12-3/TRBV12-4	CASSLGGWTYEQYF
17	.	TRBV19	CASSPRTRLYSNQPQHF